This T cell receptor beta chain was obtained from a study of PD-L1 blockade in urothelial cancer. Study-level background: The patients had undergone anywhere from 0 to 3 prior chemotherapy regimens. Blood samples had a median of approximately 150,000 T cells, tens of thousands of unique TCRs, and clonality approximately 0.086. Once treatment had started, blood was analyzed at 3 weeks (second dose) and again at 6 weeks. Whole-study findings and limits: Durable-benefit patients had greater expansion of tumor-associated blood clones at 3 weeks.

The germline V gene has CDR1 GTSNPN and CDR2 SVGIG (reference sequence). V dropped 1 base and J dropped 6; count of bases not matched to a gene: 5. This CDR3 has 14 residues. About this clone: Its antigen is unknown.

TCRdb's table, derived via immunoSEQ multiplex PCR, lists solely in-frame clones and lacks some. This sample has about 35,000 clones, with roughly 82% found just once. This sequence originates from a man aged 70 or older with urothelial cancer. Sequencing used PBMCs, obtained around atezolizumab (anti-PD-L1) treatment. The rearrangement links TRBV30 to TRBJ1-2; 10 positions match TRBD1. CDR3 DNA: TGTGCCTGGAGTGCCGGGACAGGGGAAAATGGCTACACCTTC. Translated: CAWSAGTGENGYTF.